A selection of T cell receptor beta chains follows, all from one sample in a study of metastatic and nonmetastatic thyroid tumors. TCRdb reprocessed the PCR reads using MiXCR. Among 65,000 or so clones listed, about 4% were seen once. Material for sequencing was blood. Receptors originate from a female donor with papillary thyroid cancer or a benign thyroid nodule (not recorded which). Some clones in this sample may be carry-over from other donors' samples. CDR3s include the opening cysteine and the closing phenylalanine or tryptophan. Fields, in order: V gene, D gene, J gene, clone size, CDR3 DNA, CDR3 protein. D genes are given only for firm matches. Clone size appears in some rows only: once, few, many, or a class for an expanded clone.

TRBV28	TRBD1	TRBJ1-4	many	TGTGCCAGCAGCGGGGGGACAGAGTCGATTGCAACTAATGAAAAACTGTTTTTT	CASSGGTESIATNEKLFF
TRBV3-1	TRBD2	TRBJ2-1	many	TGTGCCAGCAGCCAAGGGCCTAGCGGGAGTAATGAGCAGTTCTTC	CASSQGPSGSNEQFF
TRBV20-1	-	TRBJ2-3	many	TGCAGTGCTAGAGGACTAGTGAGCACAGATACGCAGTATTTT	CSARGLVSTDTQYF
TRBV20-1	TRBD2	TRBJ2-1	many	TGCAGTGCTAGCCGGGCGGGAGGGGTGGGGGAGCAGTTCTTC	CSASRAGGVGEQFF
TRBV19	-	TRBJ1-1	-	TGTGCCAGTAGTATTCTATTTGGTCAGAACATGAACACTGAAGCTTTCTTT	CASSILFGQNMNTEAFF
TRBV6-1	TRBD1	TRBJ1-1	many	TGTGCCAGCAACCCACAGGGGGGGTTCGCTGAAGCTTTCTTT	CASNPQGGFAEAFF
TRBV11-3	-	TRBJ1-6	few	TGTGCCAGCAGCTTAGAAACTTATAATTCACCCCTCCACTTT	CASSLETYNSPLHF
TRBV7-2	TRBD2	TRBJ2-1	many	TGTGCCAGCAGGGGACTAGCGGGAGGGTGGGATGAGCAGTTCTTC	CASRGLAGGWDEQFF
TRBV28	TRBD2	TRBJ2-7	few	TGTGCCAGCAGAATGGGACTAGCGGGAGTATTCGAGCAGTACTTC	CASRMGLAGVFEQYF
TRBV6-1	-	TRBJ1-6	-	TGTGCCAGCAGAGAAACAGCAAATTCACCCCTCCACTTT	CASRETANSPLHF
TRBV4-2	-	TRBJ1-2	many	TGTGCCAGCAGCCCGAACCCGGGGGGGGCCAACTATGGCTACACCTTC	CASSPNPGGANYGYTF
TRBV27	TRBD1	TRBJ1-5	-	TGTGCCAGCAGCTTGTCGACAGGGTACAAACAGGCCCAGCATTTT	CASSLSTGYKQAQHF
TRBV6-1	-	TRBJ2-1	many	TGTGCCAGCAGTGCCACCCTACCAGAGTACAATGAGCAGTTCTTC	CASSATLPEYNEQFF
TRBV11-2	TRBD2	TRBJ2-1	many	TGTGCCAGCAGCTTAGGTAGGGGGACTAGCGGAGGAGAAGAGCAGTTCTTC	CASSLGRGTSGGEEQFF
TRBV6-1	TRBD1	TRBJ1-2	few	TGTGCCAGCAGTGACCCTCGCGTGGGACAGGGTGAAGACTATGGCTACACCTTC	CASSDPRVGQGEDYGYTF
TRBV2	-	TRBJ2-1	few	TGTGCCAGCAGTGAGGAAAGAAGGCGATTCTACAATGAACAGTTCTTC	CASSEERRRFYNEQFF
TRBV7-9	-	TRBJ2-7	few	TGTGACAGCAGATTAGCGCTTCCTGCTAACGAGCAGTACTTC	CDSRLALPANEQYF
TRBV7-9	-	TRBJ2-5	few	TGTGCCAGCAGCCGAACTACAGGTCAAGAGACCCAGTACTTC	CASSRTTGQETQYF
TRBV28	-	TRBJ2-1	many	TGTGCCAGCAGTTTGACAGGGATCGCGGTAGCGGAGCGGCCAGGGCAGTTCTTC	CASSLTGIAVAERPGQFF
TRBV4-1	-	TRBJ1-5	many	TGCGCCAGCAGCCAAGATACGGCGCGGCCCCAGCATTTT	CASSQDTARPQHF
TRBV6-1	TRBD1	TRBJ1-3	few	TGTGCCAGCAGGAAGACCGGGACAGGCTCTTACTCTGGAAACACCATATATTTT	CASRKTGTGSYSGNTIYF
TRBV6-2/TRBV6-3	TRBD2	TRBJ2-3	-	TGTGCCAGCAGTCTCGGGGGGGTCTCTACAGATACGCAGTATTTT	CASSLGGVSTDTQYF
TRBV7-8	TRBD2	TRBJ2-7	-	TGTGCCAGCCACCGCGTCGCGGGAGCCTCTCCGGAGCAGTACTTC	CASHRVAGASPEQYF
TRBV4-2	-	TRBJ1-2	many	TGTGCCAGCAGCCAAGATGAATCGGGACCGGGCTATGGCTACACCTTC	CASSQDESGPGYGYTF
TRBV11-2	-	TRBJ2-7	many	TGTGCCAGCAGCTACTCGGATGGGGTCTCCTACGAGCAGTACTTC	CASSYSDGVSYEQYF
TRBV6-1	-	TRBJ1-1	few	TGTGCCAGCAGCGAAATAACAGGGAGCGGGCTCGAAGCTTTCTTT	CASSEITGSGLEAFF
TRBV2	-	TRBJ2-7	few	TGTGCCAGCAGTGAAGACCTTTACGAGCAGTACTTC	CASSEDLYEQYF
TRBV10-3	-	TRBJ1-1	many	TGTGCCATCAGTCCCCGACTGAACACTGAAGCTTTCTTT	CAISPRLNTEAFF
TRBV19	-	TRBJ1-5	-	TGTGCCAGTAGTCAGGGCGGAAGGAGCAATCAGCCCCAGCATTTT	CASSQGGRSNQPQHF
TRBV6-2/TRBV6-3	-	TRBJ1-6	-	TGTGCCAGCATTCCTCACGGTGGGGCGGCGCAGTCACCCCTCCACTTT	CASIPHGGAAQSPLHF
TRBV19	-	TRBJ1-2	-	TGTGCCAGTATCCACAGTAATGGCTACACCTTC	CASIHSNGYTF
TRBV30	-	TRBJ2-7	-	TGTGCCTGGGGTGGGGGCAGAAACCGCCTCCATCAGTACTTC	CAWGGGRNRLHQYF
TRBV5-1	TRBD2	TRBJ2-1	once	TGCGCCAGCAGATTGGTCTCGGGTAGCGGGAGGAAGGAGCAGTTCTTC	CASRLVSGSGRKEQFF
TRBV11-3	TRBD2	TRBJ2-1	many	TGTGCCAGCAGCTTAGAACTAGCGGGAGCCCCTGAGCAGTTCTTC	CASSLELAGAPEQFF
TRBV7-2	-	TRBJ2-7	many	TGTGCCAGCAGCTTAGATGATATGGGGTGGATTGGGCAGTACTTC	CASSLDDMGWIGQYF
TRBV20-1	-	TRBJ2-7	few	TGCAGTGCTAGTATACCCGCTACCTACGAGCAGTACTTC	CSASIPATYEQYF
TRBV5-6	-	TRBJ1-6	many	TGTGCCAGCAGCTTCTGGAGCGACTATAATTCACCCCTCCACTTT	CASSFWSDYNSPLHF